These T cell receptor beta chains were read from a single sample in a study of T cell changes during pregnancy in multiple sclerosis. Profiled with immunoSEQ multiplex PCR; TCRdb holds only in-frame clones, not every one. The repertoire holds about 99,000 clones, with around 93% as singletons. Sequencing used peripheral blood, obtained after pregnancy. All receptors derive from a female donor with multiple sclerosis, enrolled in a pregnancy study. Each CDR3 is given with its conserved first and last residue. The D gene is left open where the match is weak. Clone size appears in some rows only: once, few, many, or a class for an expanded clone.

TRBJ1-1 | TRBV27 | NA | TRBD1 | CASRPTGGGVEAFF | TGTGCCAGCAGGCCGACAGGGGGTGGAGTTGAAGCTTTCTTT
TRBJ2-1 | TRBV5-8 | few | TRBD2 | CASSLGLAGEQFF | TGTGCCAGCAGCCTAGGACTAGCGGGGGAGCAGTTCTTC
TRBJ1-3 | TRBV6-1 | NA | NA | CASRAGFSSGNTIYF | TGTGCCAGCAGAGCCGGGTTCAGCTCTGGAAACACCATATATTTT
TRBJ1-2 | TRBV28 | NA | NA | CASSLSSQNYTF | TGTGCCAGCAGTTTATCTTCACAGAACTACACCTTC
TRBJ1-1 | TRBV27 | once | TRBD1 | CASSFSGTAVNTEAFF | TGTGCCAGCAGTTTCTCCGGGACAGCCGTGAACACTGAAGCTTTCTTT
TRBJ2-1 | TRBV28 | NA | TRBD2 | CASRKGLAGVLSYNEQFF | TGTGCCAGCCGAAAGGGACTAGCGGGAGTCCTCTCCTACAATGAGCAGTTCTTC
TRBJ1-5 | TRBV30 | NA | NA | CAWSVDNNQPQHF | TGTGCCTGGAGTGTGGACAACAATCAGCCCCAGCATTTT
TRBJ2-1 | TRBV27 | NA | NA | CASSSLGGTGYSYNEQFF | TGTGCCAGCAGTTCTCTCGGCGGGACTGGGTACTCCTACAATGAGCAGTTCTTC
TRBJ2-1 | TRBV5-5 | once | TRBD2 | CASSDELAAHNEQFF | TGTGCCAGCAGCGACGAACTAGCGGCCCACAATGAGCAGTTCTTC
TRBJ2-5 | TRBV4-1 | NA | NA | CASSQVLAQETQYF | TGCGCCAGCAGCCAAGTTCTAGCCCAAGAGACCCAGTACTTC
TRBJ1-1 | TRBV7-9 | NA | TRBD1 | CASSLVRDRVGIEAFF | TGTGCCAGCAGCTTAGTACGGGACAGGGTGGGTATTGAAGCTTTCTTT
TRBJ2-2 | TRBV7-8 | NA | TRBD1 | CASSSRTGVTGELFF | TGTGCCAGCAGCTCCCGGACAGGGGTCACCGGGGAGCTGTTTTTT
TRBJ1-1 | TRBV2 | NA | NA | CASSGQTLNTEAFF | TGTGCCAGCAGTGGACAGACGCTTAACACTGAAGCTTTCTTT
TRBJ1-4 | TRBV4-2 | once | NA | CASSQDQRLVAAMNEKLFF | TGTGCCAGCAGCCAAGATCAGAGATTAGTGGCGGCGATGAACGAAAAACTGTTTTTT
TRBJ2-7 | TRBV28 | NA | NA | CASSYRVEQYF | TGTGCCAGCAGCTACAGGGTCGAGCAGTACTTC
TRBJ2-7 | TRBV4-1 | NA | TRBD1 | CASSQTSEGTGDREQYF | TGCGCCAGCAGCCAAACGTCGGAAGGGACAGGGGACCGGGAGCAGTACTTC
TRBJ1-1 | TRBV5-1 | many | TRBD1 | CASSLEGARAEAFF | TGCGCCAGCAGCTTGGAGGGGGCGCGGGCTGAAGCTTTCTTT
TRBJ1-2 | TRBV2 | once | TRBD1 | CASSDSGQGVSYTF | TGTGCCAGCAGCGACTCGGGGCAGGGGGTGTCCTACACCTTC
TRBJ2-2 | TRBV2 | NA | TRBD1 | CASQGQSYTGELFF | TGTGCCAGCCAGGGACAGTCCTATACCGGGGAGCTGTTTTTT
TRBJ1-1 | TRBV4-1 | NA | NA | CAAGFPPLGGEAFF | TGCGCCGCCGGGTTCCCCCCCTTGGGGGGTGAAGCTTTCTTT
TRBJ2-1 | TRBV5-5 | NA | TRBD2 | CASSTSGSGNEQFF | TGTGCCAGCAGCACTAGCGGGAGTGGCAATGAGCAGTTCTTC
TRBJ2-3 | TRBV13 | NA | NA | CASSLRVSADTQYF | TGTGCCAGCAGCTTACGGGTATCCGCAGATACGCAGTATTTT
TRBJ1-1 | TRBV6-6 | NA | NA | CASSYGGGNTEAFF | TGTGCCAGCAGTTACGGGGGGGGAAACACTGAAGCTTTCTTT
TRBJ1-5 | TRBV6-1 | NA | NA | CASTHQGNQPQHF | TGTGCCAGCACTCATCAGGGCAATCAGCCCCAGCATTTT
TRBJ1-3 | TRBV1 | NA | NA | CTSSQEGGTGNTIYF | TGCACCAGCAGCCAAGAAGGAGGGACTGGAAACACCATATATTTT
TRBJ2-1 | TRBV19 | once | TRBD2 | CASSMGGSGSGQFF | TGTGCCAGTAGTATGGGGGGTAGCGGGAGCGGGCAGTTCTTC
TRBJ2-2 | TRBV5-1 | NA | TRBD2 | CASSFTSGRTNTGELFF | TGCGCCAGCAGCTTTACGAGCGGGAGGACGAACACCGGGGAGCTGTTTTTT
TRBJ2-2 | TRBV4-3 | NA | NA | CASSQDEGDTGELFF | TGCGCCAGCAGCCAAGATGAGGGGGACACCGGGGAGCTGTTTTTT
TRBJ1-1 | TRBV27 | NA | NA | CASSFTDHTEAFF | TGTGCCAGCAGTTTCACAGACCACACTGAAGCTTTCTTT
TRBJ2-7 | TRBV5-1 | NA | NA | CASSWYSRRQNSYEQYF | TGCGCCAGCAGCTGGTATTCTCGTCGACAGAACTCCTACGAGCAGTACTTC
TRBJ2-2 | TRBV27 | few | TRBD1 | CASRLRGLGAGELFF | TGTGCCAGCAGGTTGAGGGGGCTTGGGGCCGGGGAGCTGTTTTTT
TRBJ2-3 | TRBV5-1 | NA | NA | CASTTGRTGNTQYF | TGCGCCAGCACCACGGGGAGGACGGGGAATACGCAGTATTTT
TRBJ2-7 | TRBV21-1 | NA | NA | CASSPSPNAGQGAYEQYF | TGTGCCAGCAGCCCAAGCCCAAATGCGGGACAGGGGGCCTACGAGCAGTACTTC
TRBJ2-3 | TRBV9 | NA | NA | CASSVGGRSTDTQYF | TGTGCCAGCAGCGTGGGGGGAAGAAGCACAGATACGCAGTATTTT
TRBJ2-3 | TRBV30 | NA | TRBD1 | CAWSVNRDRAPDTQYF | TGTGCCTGGAGCGTCAACCGGGACAGGGCCCCAGATACGCAGTATTTT
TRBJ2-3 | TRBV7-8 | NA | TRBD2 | CASSLSGASGTDTQYF | TGTGCCAGCAGCTTAAGTGGGGCTAGCGGGACAGATACGCAGTATTTT
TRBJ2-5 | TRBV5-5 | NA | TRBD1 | CASSLTGTGEGETQYF | TGTGCCAGCAGCTTGACCGGGACAGGGGAAGGAGAGACCCAGTACTTC
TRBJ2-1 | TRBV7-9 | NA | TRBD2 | CASSPREREVSYNEQFF | TGTGCCAGCAGCCCAAGAGAGCGGGAGGTTTCCTACAATGAGCAGTTCTTC
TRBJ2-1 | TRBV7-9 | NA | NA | CASSSPQGEQFF | TGTGCCAGCAGCTCTCCCCAGGGCGAGCAGTTCTTC
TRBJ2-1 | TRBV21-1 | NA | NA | CASPTGTGPYNEQFF | TGTGCCAGCCCCACCGGGACAGGGCCCTACAATGAGCAGTTCTTC
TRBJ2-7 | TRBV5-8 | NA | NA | CASSFGGSSYEQYF | TGTGCCAGCAGCTTTGGGGGGAGCTCCTACGAGCAGTACTTC
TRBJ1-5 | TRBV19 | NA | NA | CASSSSPHSNQPQHF | TGTGCCAGTAGTTCCAGTCCCCATAGCAATCAGCCCCAGCATTTT
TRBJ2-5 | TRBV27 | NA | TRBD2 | CASSFSPGLAGVAQYF | TGTGCCAGCAGTTTCTCCCCCGGTCTAGCGGGAGTGGCCCAGTACTTC
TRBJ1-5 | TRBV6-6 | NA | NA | CASSYGEPIQPQHF | TGTGCCAGCAGTTACGGGGAGCCCATACAGCCCCAGCATTTT
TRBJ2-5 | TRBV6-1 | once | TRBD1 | CASSWTGKETQYF | TGTGCCAGCAGTTGGACAGGGAAAGAGACCCAGTACTTC
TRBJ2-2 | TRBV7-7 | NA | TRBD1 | CASSSPTGIGGELFF | TGTGCCAGCAGCTCCCCGACAGGGATCGGCGGGGAGCTGTTTTTT
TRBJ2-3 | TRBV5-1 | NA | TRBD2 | CASSVRTSGSPLDSTDTQYF | TGCGCCAGCAGCGTTCGGACTAGCGGGAGCCCCCTGGATAGCACAGATACGCAGTATTTT
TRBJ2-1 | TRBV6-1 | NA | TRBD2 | CASSVSGRAGEQFF | TGTGCCAGCAGTGTTAGCGGGAGGGCAGGTGAGCAGTTCTTC
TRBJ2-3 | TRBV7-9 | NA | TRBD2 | CASSLSLGTSGRANTQYF | TGTGCCAGCAGCTTATCCCTTGGGACTAGCGGGAGGGCCAATACGCAGTATTTT
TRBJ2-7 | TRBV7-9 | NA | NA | CAGGPRTGRAYEQYF | TGTGCCGGCGGCCCACGAACGGGTAGAGCCTACGAGCAGTACTTC
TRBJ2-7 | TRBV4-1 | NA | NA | CASSQAGLARPYEQYF | TGCGCCAGCAGCCAAGCGGGCCTAGCACGGCCCTACGAGCAGTACTTC
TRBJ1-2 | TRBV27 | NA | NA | CASSSWDTHYGYTF | TGTGCCAGCAGTTCTTGGGACACCCACTATGGCTACACCTTC
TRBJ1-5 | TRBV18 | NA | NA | CASSRTGINNQPQHF | TGTGCCAGCTCACGCACCGGGATAAACAATCAGCCCCAGCATTTT
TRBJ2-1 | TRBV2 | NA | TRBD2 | CAGKAGGPHNEQFF | TGTGCCGGAAAAGCGGGAGGGCCCCACAATGAGCAGTTCTTC